This section outlines one T cell receptor beta chain sequence together with its context. In this sample, this clone turned up once. No antigen is known for it. The record has no base qualities; no much larger clone is one base away. Each donor gave one peripheral blood draw, averaging approximately 0.12 L, which was collected into heparinised tubes. A BD FACSAria II and a panel including CD45RO, CCR7, CD25, CD127, CD95 and CD27 were used to sort naive, central memory, regulatory and stem cell-like memory CD4+ T cells. Every sorted population had a purity above 95%. PBMCs were isolated right away by Lymphoprep density gradient centrifugation and were stained directly, without culture. So that batch effects would be minimized, each experiment stained and sorted samples in pairs, pairing one healthy donor with one patient. The High Capacity cDNA Reverse Transcription Kit was used to reverse transcribe all of the isolated RNA, meaning that expressed TCRB transcripts were what got sequenced. Deep immunoSEQ sequencing was applied to naive, central memory and regulatory T cell samples, giving an average of roughly 3.6 million total reads per sample. After sorted cells were lysed in RLT buffer, RNA was extracted with DNase-treated RNeasy Micro or Mini kits, with the choice depending on cell number. Each cell subset was processed on its own to prevent cross-contamination, while patient and healthy donor samples were processed together. TCRB sequences were amplified from cDNA with the immunoSEQ multiplex PCR, producing 87-bp fragments spanning the CDR3 region. Sequencing of the amplicons was performed on the Illumina HiSeq platform. Per the original workflow: PCR bias was corrected computationally using synthetic template baselines, and reads within Hamming distance 2 were collapsed, with unmergeable singletons discarded. Reads were aligned to IMGT to assign V, D and J genes, CDR3 length, and insertions or deletions at six rearrangement sites. Within each subset, clonotype counts were normalized to the number of sorted cells before true diversity and Gini coefficients were calculated with the tcR R package. Repertoire sharing was quantified using the overlap coefficient calculated on TCRB nucleotide sequences. Out-of-frame TCRB sequences from naive cells were analyzed to stand in for the pre-selection repertoire. The clones in this table, taken by TCRdb from immuneACCESS, are in-frame only. Not every clone is retained; where verified, under half of the shortfall comes from an unresolved V gene, and the cause of the rest is unknown. D and trimming come from the DNA, and the V and J calls and clone size come from that table. The sample profile shows 140,000 or so clones; roughly a tenth of them were found once. The biggest ten clones account for approximately 1.3% of the sample.

This sample is drawn from a study of beta chain features in type 1 diabetes (dated by TCRdb to the late 2010s). Regarding the study in general: Mean age, gender distribution, total cell number and subset yield did not differ between patients and healthy donors. A total of over 95,000,000 sorted cells were examined across all samples, and RNA yield correlated strongly with the number of cells per subset. The study compared the TCRB repertoires of sorted circulating CD4+ T cell subsets in recently diagnosed type 1 diabetes patients with those in matched healthy donors. Regulatory and stem cell-like memory subsets were obtained from only 8 patients and roughly eight healthy donors, while naive and central memory subsets were obtained from all 30 or so donors.

Broad study findings and their caveats: Naive, central memory and regulatory TCRB repertoires appeared to be more alike among patients than among healthy donors. Shorter templates might have been favored by PCR, but patient and control samples were amplified and corrected together, so both groups would have been affected equally by any skew. In all four CD4+ subsets, TCRB CDR3 length was moderately but significantly shorter in type 1 diabetes patients. Only small numbers of individuals were included in the HLA sub-analyses, which left unresolved whether HLA type had any influence on TCRB rearrangement. Because cDNA rather than genomic DNA was sequenced, highly expressing activated cells could have been over-represented, although no difference in activation and CD3 levels was found between groups. Patients with type 1 diabetes made fewer insertions and deleted more nucleotides at VDJ recombination sites, implying thymic rearrangement abnormalities.

Source material: naive CD4+ T cells from blood. The sample's cell subset or site, from its label and the paper: true naive CD4+ T cells. The receptor comes from a man aged 18 to 29 in good health.

The CDR3 region has the sequence CASTVAGNTDTQYF. The nucleotides are TGTGCCAGCACGGTAGCGGGAAACACAGATACGCAGTATTTT. The chain couples TRBV27 to TRBJ2-3; 8 central nucleotides agree with TRBD2. Trimming removed 7 bases from V and 2 bases from J; the gene matches leave 5 bases unexplained. The CDR3 spans 14 residues, from the cysteine through the phenylalanine. The only DNA kept is the CDR3, 42 bases in frame from the first base. CDR1 and CDR2 are drawn from the germline V gene (reference sequence): MNHEY, SMNVEV.